A single T cell receptor beta chain is shown here with its context. Its antigen is unknown. The data originate from a study of T cell responses to AZD1222 COVID-19 vaccine. The V gene lost 3 bases and the J gene lost 2 bases, with 4 bases spanning the gap. This CDR3 region has 13 residues. The study, taken as a whole, reports: All repertoire sampling was performed exclusively after the peak T cell response. Mostly white British, mostly female donors; authors suggested clonal diversity may be underestimated.

Assay used: immunoSEQ multiplex PCR; TCRdb lists only in-frame clones, some missing. The sample yields some 120,000 clones, 89% seen once. The source material was peripheral blood, sampled on day 0 of AZD1222 vaccination. The chain recombines TRBV12-3 or TRBV12-4 with TRBJ1-4; the D is unclear. The source of this sequence is an adult in good health. The CDR3 DNA reads as TGTGCCAGCAGTTTTGGTACTAATGAAAAACTGTTTTTT. Translated, it gives CASSFGTNEKLFF.